What follows are 25 T cell receptor beta chains derived from one specimen sequenced in a study of T-cell memory formation after mild COVID-19. Via MiXCR, TCRdb re-called the 5' RACE reads, giving one row per CDR3 protein. The sample records a few hundred thousand distinct CDR3 sequences, around 15% being singletons. Sequenced input: PBMCs or a T cell subset sorted from them (not recorded which). Receptors originate from a man between 18 and 35 years old who had mild COVID-19 (a few samples of this study predate the infection). Cell type and time point are not known.

This clonotype was observed at least ten times. The V gene is TRBV29-1, the J gene TRBJ1-2; D remains unclear. Germline V gene lookup returns CDR1 SQVTM and CDR2 ANQGSEA. V was shortened by 3 bases and J by 3 bases, with 14 bases between the two germline ends. CDR3 length: 14 amino acids. The CDR3 DNA sequence: TGCAGCGTTGAGCCCAGGCTAGCTGACTATGGCTACACCTTC. It translates to CSVEPRLADYGYTF.

The V and J genes are TRBV7-3 and TRBJ2-2; 8 nucleotides align to TRBD2. The germline V gene has CDR1 SGHTA and CDR2 FQGTGA. This CDR3 region has 16 residues. The V and J ends lost 5 bases and 7 bases, in that order; junction bases with no gene match: 12. CDR3 coding DNA: TGTGCCAGCAGCCGTCTAGCCGGACTAGCCGGCGGGGAGCTGTTTTTT. This translates into CASSRLAGLAGGELFF.

This clonotype appeared a few times. The chain joins TRBV5-1 to TRBJ1-2, with 7 bases lining up with TRBD1. V trimming: 1 base; J trimming: 8 bases; junction bases outside the gene matches: 14. Germline CDR1 is SGHRS and CDR2 is YFSETQ. The CDR3 runs 16 residues. CDR3 in amino acids: CASSLRTGPTGGGYTF. In DNA form, the CDR3 reads TGCGCCAGCAGCTTGAGGACAGGCCCCACCGGGGGGGGCTACACCTTC.

V gene TRBV12-3 or TRBV12-4 combines with J gene TRBJ2-3, with 8 bases that match TRBD2. This CDR3 has 15 amino acids. V shed 6 bases and J 6 bases; nucleotides not matched to a gene: 11. Here the CDR3 reads CASSFGGALRDTQYF. The DNA of the CDR3 is TGTGCCAGCAGCTTCGGGGGGGCGCTTCGTGATACGCAGTATTTT.

The chain uses TRBV6-5 and TRBJ2-7; TRBD1 is a possible D gene (5 bases). Trimming took off 6 bases at V and 3 bases at J, with 9 bases between the two ends. The germline V gene encodes CDR1 MNHEY and CDR2 SVGAGI. The CDR3 totals 12 residues. In DNA, the CDR3 is TGTGCCAGCAGAGGACACTGCTACGAGCAGTACGTC. Translation: CASRGHCYEQYV.

Ten or more counts support this clonotype. A junction end diverges from the germline sequence, so it may reflect a read error. The chain is built from TRBV7-2 and TRBJ1-1; D unresolved. This CDR3 comprises 13 residues. Germline V gene data show CDR1 as SGHTA and CDR2 as FQGNSA. DNA for the CDR3: TGCGCCAGCAGCTTGAGGGAAAACACTGAAGCTTTCTTT. Residues: CASSLRENTEAFF.

V is TRBV11-2 and J is TRBJ2-5; D ambiguous. This CDR3 region has 13 residues. Per germline, CDR1 SGHAT and CDR2 FQNNGV. V gave up 7 bases and J gave up 4 bases, with 13 bases separating them. CDR3 DNA sequence: TGTGCCAGCACTTCGTCCCGTGGAGAGACCCAGTACTTC. It codes for CASTSSRGETQYF. Full variable domain (rest looked up from reference TRBV11-2 and TRBJ2-5): EAGVAQSPRYKIIEKRQSVAFWCNPISGHATLYWYQQILGQGPKLLIQFQNNGVVDDSQLPKDRFSAERLKGVDSTLKIQPAKLEDSAVYLCASTSSRGETQYFGPGTRLLVL.

J is TRBJ1-1 and V is TRBV20-1; possibly TRBD1 for D (5 bases). This CDR3 has 12 residues. Germline loops: CDR1 DFQATT, CDR2 SNEGSKA (reference sequence). As DNA, the CDR3 is TGCAGGTCGCAGGGAGTGAACACTGAAGCTTTCTTT. It yields the protein CRSQGVNTEAFF.

This chain links TRBV7-2 with TRBJ1-5; D is possibly TRBD1 (6 bases). Germline V gives CDR1 SGHTA, CDR2 FQGNSA. There are 13 residues in the CDR3. Trimming left V 4 bases short and J 6 bases short, with 10 bases between. CDR3: CASSSLRGQPQHF. The CDR3 nucleotides are TGTGCCAGCAGCTCCCTCAGGGGTCAGCCCCAGCATTTT. The full variable domain, rest sourced from reference TRBV7-2 and TRBJ1-5, is GAGVSQSPSNKVTEKGKDVELRCDPISGHTALYWYRQSLGQGLEFLIYFQGNSAPDKSGLPSDRFSAERTGGSVSTLTIQRTQQEDSAVYLCASSSLRGQPQHFGDGTRLSIL.

This clonotype was picked up many times. This chain links TRBV29-1 with TRBJ2-5; either TRBD1 or TRBD2 may fit D (5 bases each). This CDR3 is built from 13 residues. With 2 bases removed from V and 1 base from J, the gap between germline ends came to 8 bases. Germline V lookup: CDR1 SQVTM, CDR2 ANQGSEA. The CDR3 loop reads CSVERGLQETQYF. The CDR3 nucleotides are TGCAGCGTTGAACGGGGCCTCCAAGAGACCCAGTACTTC.

The J gene is TRBJ2-3, the V gene TRBV20-1; TRBD2 matches 7 bases. The ends lost 3 bases at V and 5 bases at J; junction bases unmatched: 11. Germline V CDR1 and CDR2: DFQATT, SNEGSKA (reference sequence). This CDR3 has 15 residues. DNA for the CDR3: TGCAGTGCTAGCGGTGCTGCTAGCGGAGGAGATACGCAGTATTTT. It yields the protein CSASGAASGGDTQYF.

The chain links TRBV25-1 to TRBJ2-1; unclear D gene. The CDR3 is 11 amino acids. The germline gives CDR1 MGHDK, CDR2 SYGVNS. Trimming stripped 0 bases from V and 10 bases from J, with 4 bases between. CDR3 nucleotides: TGTGCCAGCAGTGAATACTTAGAGCAGTTCTTC. Encoded protein: CASSEYLEQFF.

The CDR3 reads CASSMPYV. CDR3 coding DNA: TGTGCCAGCAGCATGCCGTACGTC. This sequence joins TRBV21-1 and TRBJ2-7. TRBV21-1 is termed a pseudogene. This CDR3 has 8 residues.

This chain uses TRBV7-6 with TRBJ2-5; D is uncertain. The CDR3 has 13 amino acids. V lost 3 bases to trimming and J lost 4 bases, with 9 bases between them. The germline V gene has CDR1 SGHVS and CDR2 FNYEAQ. CDR3 sequence reads: CASSFTVRETQYF. DNA for the CDR3: TGTGCCAGCAGCTTCACCGTGCGAGAGACCCAGTACTTC.

This chain links TRBV7-2 with TRBJ1-6; weak D call: TRBD1 (6 bases). V was clipped by 7 bases and J by 13 bases, with 14 bases between them. Per the germline V gene, CDR1 is SGHTA and CDR2 is FQGNSA. The CDR3 consists of 12 residues. The CDR3 loop reads CASTPFQGPLHF. CDR3 bases: TGTGCCAGCACCCCATTTCAGGGGCCCCTCCACTTT.

The chain carries TRBV4-1 and TRBJ2-5; D perhaps matches TRBD1 (7 bases). Trimming stripped 1 base from V and 5 bases from J, with 14 bases between. Germline values: CDR1 MGHRA, CDR2 YSYEKL. CDR3 length: 15 residues. Written as DNA, the CDR3 is TGCGCCAGCAGCCAAGTAGGACAGGAGGGGGAGACCCAGTACTTC. Amino acid sequence: CASSQVGQEGETQYF.

In its sample, this clonotype was seen a few times. The V call is TRBV6-2 or TRBV6-3, the J call TRBJ2-5; 7 positions match TRBD2. V was clipped by 3 bases and J by 4 bases; unmatched bases: 14. There are 17 residues in the CDR3. Germline loops: CDR1 MNHEY, CDR2 SVGEGT. CDR3 nucleotides: TGTGCCAGCAGTTATGGTTACCGGGGAGGGCGTCGAGAGACCCAGTACTTC. Translating it yields CASSYGYRGGRRETQYF.

The genes are TRBV24-1 and TRBJ2-2, with 7 nucleotides matching TRBD1. Germline CDR1 and CDR2: KGHDR and SFDVKD. V trimming: 3 bases; J trimming: 3 bases; junction bases outside the gene matches: 6. This CDR3 has 16 residues. Here the CDR3 DNA reads TGTGCCACCAGTGATCCAGGGGGTTCCGACACCGGGGAGCTGTTTTTT. This encodes CATSDPGGSDTGELFF.

The chain links TRBV5-1 to TRBJ2-2, with a possible D match to TRBD1 (5 bases). Germline V gene data show CDR1 as SGHRS and CDR2 as YFSETQ. There are 14 residues in the CDR3. Trimming took off 5 bases at V and 3 bases at J, with 11 bases between the two ends. CDR3 nucleotides: TGCGCCAGCAGACTCTCCAGGGACACCGGGGAGCTGTTTTTT. Translating gives CASRLSRDTGELFF.

This clonotype was picked up a small number of times. The chain's CDR3 is CASSFGGGVPGELFF. In nucleotides, the CDR3 is TGTGCCAGCAGCTTCGGCGGGGGCGTCCCCGGGGAGCTGTTTTTT. The chain recombines TRBV7-9 with TRBJ2-2; TRBD2 might be the D (7 bases). Germline values: CDR1 SEHNR, CDR2 FQNEAQ (reference sequence). The CDR3 consists of 15 residues. The V gene lost 3 bases and the J gene lost 6 bases, with 14 bases spanning the gap.

The chain joins TRBV5-1 to TRBJ2-5; possibly TRBD1 for D (5 bases). V was cut by 0 bases and J by 4 bases, with 13 bases left in between. This CDR3 has 15 amino acids. CDR1 and CDR2 (germline): SGHRS, YFSETQ. CDR3: CASSLGAPRGETQYF. The CDR3 coding sequence is TGCGCCAGCAGCTTGGGAGCCCCTAGGGGAGAGACCCAGTACTTC.

The genes are TRBV5-1 and TRBJ1-4; no clear D gene. This CDR3 region has 16 residues. The V end was cut by 0 bases, the J end by 0 bases, with 9 bases between. The germline CDR1 and CDR2 sequences are SGHRS and YFSETQ. The CDR3 bases are TGCGCCAGCAGCTTGGCCCAGATTGCAACTAATGAAAAACTGTTTTTT. It encodes CASSLAQIATNEKLFF.

The genes are TRBV6-6 and TRBJ2-7; 7 nucleotides align to TRBD1. J was trimmed by 4 bases and V by 5 bases; bases with no gene match: 5. CDR1 and CDR2 from the germline V gene are MNHNY and SVGAGI (reference sequence). The CDR3 consists of 13 residues. CDR3 amino acids: CASSPQGSYEQYV. DNA for the CDR3: TGTGCCAGCAGTCCACAGGGGTCGTACGAGCAGTACGTC.

This clonotype appeared a few times. The chain combines TRBV5-1 with TRBJ2-5, with 7 bases identical to TRBD2. Germline V gene lookup returns CDR1 SGHRS and CDR2 YFSETQ. Trimming cost V 7 bases and J 0 bases; bases outside gene matches: 9. The CDR3 loop spans 15 amino acids. The CDR3 DNA reads as TGCGCCAGCGGCGGGGGACCGGGGTACCAAGAGACCCAGTACTTC. Protein product: CASGGGPGYQETQYF. The whole variable domain, filled in from reference TRBV5-1 and TRBJ2-5, reads KAGVTQTPRYLIKTRGQQVTLSCSPISGHRSVSWYQQTPGQGLQFLFEYFSETQRNKGNFPGRFSGRQFSNSRSEMNVSTLELGDSALYLCASGGGPGYQETQYFGPGTRLLVL.

This clonotype has just a few counts. The rearrangement links TRBV27 to TRBJ2-6; D remains ambiguous. V lost 4 bases and J 0 bases, leaving 4 bases between the germline ends. The CDR3 totals 14 residues. Germline V gives CDR1 MNHEY, CDR2 SMNVEV (reference sequence). CDR3 amino acids: CASSSLSGANVLTF. DNA for the CDR3: TGTGCCAGCAGTTCGCTCTCTGGGGCCAACGTCCTGACTTTC.